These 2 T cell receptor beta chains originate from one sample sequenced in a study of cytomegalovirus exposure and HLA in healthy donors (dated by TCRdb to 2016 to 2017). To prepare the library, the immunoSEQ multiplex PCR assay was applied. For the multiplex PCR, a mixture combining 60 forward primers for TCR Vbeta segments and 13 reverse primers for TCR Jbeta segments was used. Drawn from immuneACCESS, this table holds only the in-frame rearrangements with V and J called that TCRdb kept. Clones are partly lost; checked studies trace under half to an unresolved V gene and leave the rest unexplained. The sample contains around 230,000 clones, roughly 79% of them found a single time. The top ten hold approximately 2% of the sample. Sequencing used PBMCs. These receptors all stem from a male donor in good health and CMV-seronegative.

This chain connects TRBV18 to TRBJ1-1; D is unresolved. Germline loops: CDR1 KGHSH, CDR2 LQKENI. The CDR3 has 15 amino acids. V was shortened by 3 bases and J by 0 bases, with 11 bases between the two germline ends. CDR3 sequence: CASSPGGGVNTEAFF. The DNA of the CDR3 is TGTGCCAGCTCACCCGGCGGCGGTGTGAACACTGAAGCTTTCTTT.

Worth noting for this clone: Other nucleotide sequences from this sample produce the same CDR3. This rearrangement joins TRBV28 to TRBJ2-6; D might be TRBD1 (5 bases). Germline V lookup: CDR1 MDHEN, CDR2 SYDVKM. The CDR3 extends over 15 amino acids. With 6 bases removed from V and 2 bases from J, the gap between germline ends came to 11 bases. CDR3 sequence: CASSLQVPGANVLTF. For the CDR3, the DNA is TGTGCCAGCAGCTTACAGGTCCCTGGGGCCAACGTCCTGACTTTC. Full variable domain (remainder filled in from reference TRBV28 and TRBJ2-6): DVKVTQSSRYLVKRTGEKVFLECVQDMDHENMFWYRQDPGLGLRLIYFSYDVKMKEKGDIPEGYSVSREKKERFSLILESASTNQTSMYLCASSLQVPGANVLTFGAGSRLTVL.